The text below deals with one TCR beta chain. The data were taken from a study of T cell responses to AZD1222 COVID-19 vaccine. Trimming stripped 1 base from V and 9 bases from J, with 5 bases between. Germline CDR1 SGHDT, CDR2 YYEEEE. This CDR3 is 11 amino acids long. This table comes from immunoSEQ multiplex PCR, and its TCRdb copy is limited to in-frame clones, with some not included. The table lists approximately 100,000 clones, roughly 91% of them singletons. The sample here was peripheral blood, taken on day 0 of AZD1222 vaccination. This clonotype was sampled from an adult in good health. V and J are TRBV5-6 and TRBJ2-1; no firm D call. Here the CDR3 reads CASSLNGEQFF. CDR3 coding DNA: TGTGCCAGCAGCTTGAATGGTGAGCAGTTCTTC.